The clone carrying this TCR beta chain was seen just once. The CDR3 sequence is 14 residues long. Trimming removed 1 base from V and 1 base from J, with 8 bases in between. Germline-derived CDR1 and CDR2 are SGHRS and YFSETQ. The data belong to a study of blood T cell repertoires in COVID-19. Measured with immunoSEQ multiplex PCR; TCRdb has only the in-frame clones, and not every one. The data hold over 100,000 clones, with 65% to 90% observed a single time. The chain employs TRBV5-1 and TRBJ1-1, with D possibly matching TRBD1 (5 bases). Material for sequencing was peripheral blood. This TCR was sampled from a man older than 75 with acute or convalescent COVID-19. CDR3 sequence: CASSLLGGNTEAFF. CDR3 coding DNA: TGCGCCAGCAGCTTGCTGGGGGGGAACACTGAAGCTTTCTTT.